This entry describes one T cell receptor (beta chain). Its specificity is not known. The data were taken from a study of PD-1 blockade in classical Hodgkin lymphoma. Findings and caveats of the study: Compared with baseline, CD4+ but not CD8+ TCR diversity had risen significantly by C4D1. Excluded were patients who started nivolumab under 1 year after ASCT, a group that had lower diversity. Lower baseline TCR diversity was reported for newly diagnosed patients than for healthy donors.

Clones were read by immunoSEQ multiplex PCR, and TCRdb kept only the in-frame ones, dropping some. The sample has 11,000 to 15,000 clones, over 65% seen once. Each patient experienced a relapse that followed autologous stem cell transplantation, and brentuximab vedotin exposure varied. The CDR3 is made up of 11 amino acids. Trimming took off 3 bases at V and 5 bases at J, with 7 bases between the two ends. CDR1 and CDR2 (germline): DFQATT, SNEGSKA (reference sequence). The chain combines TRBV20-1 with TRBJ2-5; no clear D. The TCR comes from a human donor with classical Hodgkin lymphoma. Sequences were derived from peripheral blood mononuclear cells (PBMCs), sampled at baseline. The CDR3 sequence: CSASRRETQYF. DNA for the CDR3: TGCAGTGCTAGTCGGCGGGAGACCCAGTACTTC.